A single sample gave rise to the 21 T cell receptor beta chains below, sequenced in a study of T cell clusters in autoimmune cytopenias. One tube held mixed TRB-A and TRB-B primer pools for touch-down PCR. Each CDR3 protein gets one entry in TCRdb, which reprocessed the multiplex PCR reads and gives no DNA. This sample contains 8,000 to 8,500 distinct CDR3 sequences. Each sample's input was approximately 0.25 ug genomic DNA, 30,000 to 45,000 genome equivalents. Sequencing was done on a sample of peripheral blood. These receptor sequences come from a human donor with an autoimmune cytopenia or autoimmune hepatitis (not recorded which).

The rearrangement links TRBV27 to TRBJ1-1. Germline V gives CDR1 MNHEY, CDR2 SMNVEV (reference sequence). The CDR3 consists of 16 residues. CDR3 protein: CASSFKGRGGNTEAFF.

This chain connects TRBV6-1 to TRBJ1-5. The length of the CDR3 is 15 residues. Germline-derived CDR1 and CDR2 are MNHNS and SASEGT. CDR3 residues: CASSEPTNSNQPQHF.

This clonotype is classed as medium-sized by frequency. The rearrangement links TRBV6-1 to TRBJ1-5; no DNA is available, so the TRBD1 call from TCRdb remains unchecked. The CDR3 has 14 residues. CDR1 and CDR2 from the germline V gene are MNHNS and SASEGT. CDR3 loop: CASSEVRQQEPQHF.

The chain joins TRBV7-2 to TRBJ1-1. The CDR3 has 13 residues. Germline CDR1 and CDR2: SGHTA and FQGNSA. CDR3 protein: CASSLLQNTEAFF.

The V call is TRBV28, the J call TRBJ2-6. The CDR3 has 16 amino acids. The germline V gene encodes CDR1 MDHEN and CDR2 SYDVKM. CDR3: CASSPTPGVGANVLTF.

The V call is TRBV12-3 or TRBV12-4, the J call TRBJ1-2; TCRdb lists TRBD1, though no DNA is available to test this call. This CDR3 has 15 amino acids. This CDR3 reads CASSLFARGSSGYTF.

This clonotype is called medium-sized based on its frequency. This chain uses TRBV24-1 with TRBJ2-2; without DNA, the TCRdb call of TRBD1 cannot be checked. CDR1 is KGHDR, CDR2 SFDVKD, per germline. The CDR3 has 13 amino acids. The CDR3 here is CATSERQSGELFF.

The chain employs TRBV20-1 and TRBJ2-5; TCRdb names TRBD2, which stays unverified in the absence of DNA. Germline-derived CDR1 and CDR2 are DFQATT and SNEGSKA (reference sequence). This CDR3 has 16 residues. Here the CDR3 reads CSASSASGAGQETQYF.

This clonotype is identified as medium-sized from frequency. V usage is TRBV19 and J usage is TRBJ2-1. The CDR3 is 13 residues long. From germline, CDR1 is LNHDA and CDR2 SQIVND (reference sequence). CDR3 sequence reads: CASSIGPYNEQFF.

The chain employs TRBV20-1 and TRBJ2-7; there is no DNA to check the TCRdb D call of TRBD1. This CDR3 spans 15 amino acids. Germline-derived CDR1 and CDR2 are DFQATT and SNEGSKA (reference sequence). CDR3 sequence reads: CSAERQGPSSYEQYF.

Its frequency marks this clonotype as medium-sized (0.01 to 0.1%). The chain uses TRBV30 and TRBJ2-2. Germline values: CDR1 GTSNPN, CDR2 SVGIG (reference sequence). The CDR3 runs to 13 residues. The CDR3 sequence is CAWSKLNTGELFF. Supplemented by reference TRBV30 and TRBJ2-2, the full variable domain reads SQTIHQWPATLVQPVGSPLSLECTVEGTSNPNLYWYRQAAGRGLQLLFYSVGIGQISSEVPQNLSASRPQDRQFILSSKKLLLSDSGFYLCAWSKLNTGELFFGEGSRLTVL.

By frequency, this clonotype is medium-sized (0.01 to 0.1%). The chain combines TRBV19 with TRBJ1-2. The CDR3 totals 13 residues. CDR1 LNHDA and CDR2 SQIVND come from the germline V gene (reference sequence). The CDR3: CASSMDTEGGYTF.

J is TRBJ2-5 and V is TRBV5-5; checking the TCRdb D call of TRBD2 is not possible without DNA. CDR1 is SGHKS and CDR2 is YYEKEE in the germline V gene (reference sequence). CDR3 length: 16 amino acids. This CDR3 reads CASSKLAGRHEETQYF.

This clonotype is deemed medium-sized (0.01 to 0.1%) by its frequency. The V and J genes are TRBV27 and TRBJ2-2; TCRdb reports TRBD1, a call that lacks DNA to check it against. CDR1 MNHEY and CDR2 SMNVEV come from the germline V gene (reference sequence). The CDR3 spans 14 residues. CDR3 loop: CASSPTGVTGELFF.

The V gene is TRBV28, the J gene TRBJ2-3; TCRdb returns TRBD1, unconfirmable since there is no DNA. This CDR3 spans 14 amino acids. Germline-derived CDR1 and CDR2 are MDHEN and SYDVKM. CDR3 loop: CASNNWRGVDTQYF.

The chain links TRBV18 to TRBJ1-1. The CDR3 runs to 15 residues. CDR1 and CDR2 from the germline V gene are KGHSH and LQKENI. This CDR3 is CASSPPARQNTEAFF.

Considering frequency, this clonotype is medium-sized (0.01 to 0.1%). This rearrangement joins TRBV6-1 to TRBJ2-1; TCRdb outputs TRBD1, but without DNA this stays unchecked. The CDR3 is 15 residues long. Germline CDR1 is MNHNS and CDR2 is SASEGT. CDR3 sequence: CASSRQGAGYNEQFF.

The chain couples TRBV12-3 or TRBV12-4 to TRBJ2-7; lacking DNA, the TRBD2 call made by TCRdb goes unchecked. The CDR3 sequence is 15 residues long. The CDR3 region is CASSKRAGGAYEQYF.

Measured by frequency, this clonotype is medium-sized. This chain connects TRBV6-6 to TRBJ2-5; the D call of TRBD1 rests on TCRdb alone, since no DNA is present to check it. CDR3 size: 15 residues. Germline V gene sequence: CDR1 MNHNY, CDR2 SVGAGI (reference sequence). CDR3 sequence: CASTRQGVAQETQYF.

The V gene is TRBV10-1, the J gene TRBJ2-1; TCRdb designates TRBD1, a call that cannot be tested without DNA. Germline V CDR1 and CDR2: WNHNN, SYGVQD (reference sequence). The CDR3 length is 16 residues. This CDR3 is CASSEFGGSSYNEQFF.

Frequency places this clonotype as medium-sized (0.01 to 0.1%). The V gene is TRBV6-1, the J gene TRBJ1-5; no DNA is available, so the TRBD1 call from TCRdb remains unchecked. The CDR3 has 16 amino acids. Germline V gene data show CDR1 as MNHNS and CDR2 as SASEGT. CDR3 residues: CATVEVGATGNQPQHF.